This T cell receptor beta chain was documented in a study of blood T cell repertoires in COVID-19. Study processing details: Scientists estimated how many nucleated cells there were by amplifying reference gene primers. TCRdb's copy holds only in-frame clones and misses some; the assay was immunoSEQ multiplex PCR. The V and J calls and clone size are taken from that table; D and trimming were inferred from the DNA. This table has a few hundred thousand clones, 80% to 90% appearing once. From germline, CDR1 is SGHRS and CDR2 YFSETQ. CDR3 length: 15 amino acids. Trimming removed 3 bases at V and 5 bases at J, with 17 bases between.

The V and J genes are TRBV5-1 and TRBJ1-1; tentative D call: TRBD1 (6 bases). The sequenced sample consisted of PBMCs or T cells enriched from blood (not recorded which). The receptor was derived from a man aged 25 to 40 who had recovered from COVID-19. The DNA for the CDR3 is TGCGCCAGCAGCTCCGGCGGCACAGGGCAAACTGAAGCTTTCTTT. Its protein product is CASSSGGTGQTEAFF.